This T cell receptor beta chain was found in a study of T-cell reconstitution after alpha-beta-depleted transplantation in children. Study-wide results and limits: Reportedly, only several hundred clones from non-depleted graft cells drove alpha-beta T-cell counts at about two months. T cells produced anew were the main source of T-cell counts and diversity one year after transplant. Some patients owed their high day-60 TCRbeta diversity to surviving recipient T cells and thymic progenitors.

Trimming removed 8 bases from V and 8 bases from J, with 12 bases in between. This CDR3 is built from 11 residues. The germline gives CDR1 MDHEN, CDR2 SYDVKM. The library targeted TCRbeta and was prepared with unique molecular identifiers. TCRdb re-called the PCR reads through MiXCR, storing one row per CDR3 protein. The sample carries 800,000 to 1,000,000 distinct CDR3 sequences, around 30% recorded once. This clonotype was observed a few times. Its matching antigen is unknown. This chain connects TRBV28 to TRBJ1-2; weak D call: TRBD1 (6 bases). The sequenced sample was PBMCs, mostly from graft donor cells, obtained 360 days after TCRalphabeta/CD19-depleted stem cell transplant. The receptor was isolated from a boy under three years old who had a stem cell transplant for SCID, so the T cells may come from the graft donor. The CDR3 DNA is TGTGCCAGCGAAGGGGGTAACGGCTACACCTTC. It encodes CASEGGNGYTF.